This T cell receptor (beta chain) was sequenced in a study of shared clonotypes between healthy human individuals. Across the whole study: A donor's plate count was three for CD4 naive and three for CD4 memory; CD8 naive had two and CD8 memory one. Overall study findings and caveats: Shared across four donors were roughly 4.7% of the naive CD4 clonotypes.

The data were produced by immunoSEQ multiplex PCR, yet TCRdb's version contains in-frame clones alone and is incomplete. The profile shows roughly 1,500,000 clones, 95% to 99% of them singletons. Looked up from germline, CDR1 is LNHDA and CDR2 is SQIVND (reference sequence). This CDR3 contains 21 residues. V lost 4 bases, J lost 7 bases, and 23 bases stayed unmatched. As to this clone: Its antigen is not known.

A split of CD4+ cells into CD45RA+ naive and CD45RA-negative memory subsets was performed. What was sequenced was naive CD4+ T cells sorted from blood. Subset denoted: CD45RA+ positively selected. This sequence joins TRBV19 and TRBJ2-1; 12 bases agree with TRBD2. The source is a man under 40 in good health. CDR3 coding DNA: TGTGCCAGTAGTACCATTGGAGGGACTAGCGGGTTTTTCGATCCATGGAATGAGCAGTTCTTC. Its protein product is CASSTIGGTSGFFDPWNEQFF.